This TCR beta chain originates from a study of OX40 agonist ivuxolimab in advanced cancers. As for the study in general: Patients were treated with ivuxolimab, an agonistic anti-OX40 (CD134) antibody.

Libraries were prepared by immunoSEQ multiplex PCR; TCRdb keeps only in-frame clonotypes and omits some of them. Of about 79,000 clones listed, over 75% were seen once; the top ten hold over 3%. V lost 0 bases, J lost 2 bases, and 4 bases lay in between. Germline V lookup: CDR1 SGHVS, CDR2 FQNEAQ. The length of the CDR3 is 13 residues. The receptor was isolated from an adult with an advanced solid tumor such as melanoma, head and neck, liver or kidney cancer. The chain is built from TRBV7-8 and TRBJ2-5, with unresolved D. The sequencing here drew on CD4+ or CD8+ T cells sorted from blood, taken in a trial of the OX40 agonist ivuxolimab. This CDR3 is CASSLAVQETQYF. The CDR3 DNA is TGTGCCAGCAGCTTAGCAGTTCAAGAGACCCAGTACTTC.